These T cell receptor beta chains were read from a single sample in a study of T-cell memory formation after mild COVID-19. TCRdb re-called the 5' RACE reads through MiXCR, storing one row per CDR3 protein. The sample gives roughly 340,000 distinct CDR3 sequences, less than 20% of which show up once; 20% to 25% is in the top ten. The sequencing sample was made of PBMCs or a T cell subset sorted from them (not recorded which). The receptors stem from a man younger than 35 who had mild COVID-19 (a few samples of this study predate the infection). Cell type and time point are not known. The CDR3 runs from the conserved cysteine through the conserved F or W. The D gene is left open where the match is weak. Clone size, where shown, is once, few, many, or a class for clones that have expanded.

d_call,clone_size,v_call,j_call,cdr3_nt,cdr3_aa
TRBD1,.,TRBV5-1,TRBJ1-3,TGCGCCAGCAGCCCAGAGGGGACAGGGCGAGCCACCATATATTTT,CASSPEGTGRATIYF
.,few,TRBV4-3,TRBJ2-3,TGCGCCAGCAGCCAAGGCGTCAAAGAGTGGTATTTT,CASSQGVKEWYF
.,.,TRBV5-1,TRBJ1-1,TGCGCCAGCGCAGGGGACACTGAAGCTTTCTTT,CASAGDTEAFF
.,.,TRBV11-2,TRBJ2-4,TGTGCCAGCAGCTTAGGGGGCGCTCAAAACATTCAGTACTTC,CASSLGGAQNIQYF
.,many,TRBV9,TRBJ2-1,TGTGCCAGCAGCGCACCTGGGGCCCCAGGGCAGTTCTTC,CASSAPGAPGQFF
.,.,TRBV7-8,TRBJ1-3,TGTGCCAGCGGACGGCGGACTGGAGAAAACACCATATATTTT,CASGRRTGENTIYF
.,few,TRBV5-4,TRBJ2-5,TGTGCCAGCAGCTTACGCCCGTACCAAGAGACCCAGTACTTC,CASSLRPYQETQYF
TRBD1,many,TRBV4-1,TRBJ2-5,TGCGCCAGCAGCCTTACAGGGGAACAGACCCAGTACTTC,CASSLTGEQTQYF
TRBD2,.,TRBV6-7,TRBJ2-1,TGTGCCAGCAGCCAGATACCTTTTGCGGGGGGGCGTAATGAGCAGTTCTTC,CASSQIPFAGGRNEQFF
.,few,TRBV4-3,TRBJ1-1,TGCGCCAGCAGCCAAGATTCGTCCGGGCTTGAAGCTTTCTTT,CASSQDSSGLEAFF
.,once,TRBV6-5,TRBJ1-2,TGTGCCAGCAGTTACTCGGTCGGGGGCGCGGAGCTCTATGGCTACACCTTC,CASSYSVGGAELYGYTF
.,few,TRBV6-6,TRBJ1-1,TGTGCCAGCAGTTTACAGGGAGGAGGCACTGAAGCTTTCTTT,CASSLQGGGTEAFF
TRBD2,.,TRBV15,TRBJ2-2,TGTGCCACCAGCAGAGGAGGACTAGCTTGGGATTCCGGGGAGCTGTTTTTT,CATSRGGLAWDSGELFF
.,many,TRBV12-3/TRBV12-4,TRBJ2-5,TGTGCCAGCAGTAACCGGGTCCCCGAAGGAGAGACCCAGTACTTC,CASSNRVPEGETQYF
.,few,TRBV6-5,TRBJ2-1,TGTGCCAGCAGTTCCTGGGGGTCGGGCTACAATGAGCAGTTCTTC,CASSSWGSGYNEQFF
TRBD1,few,TRBV12-3/TRBV12-4,TRBJ2-1,TGTGCCAGCAGTGGGGGGGGACAGGGGGCCGGCAATGAGCAGTTCTTC,CASSGGGQGAGNEQFF
TRBD2,few,TRBV6-4,TRBJ2-1,TGTGCCAGCAGTGACTCTGCCGGCGGGGGGGGCTACAATGAGCAGTTCTTC,CASSDSAGGGGYNEQFF
.,.,TRBV7-9,TRBJ1-2,TGTGCCAGCAGCTCGACCAACTATGGCTACACCTTC,CASSSTNYGYTF
.,few,TRBV7-9,TRBJ1-5,TGTGCCAGCAGCCGCTGGCGGGGGCAGGGTGGCGGCAATCAGCCCCAGCATTTT,CASSRWRGQGGGNQPQHF
.,.,TRBV7-6,TRBJ2-1,TGTGCCAGCAGCCCACTGGCCAACAGACGGAACGGTGAGCAGTTCTTC,CASSPLANRRNGEQFF
TRBD1,few,TRBV20-1,TRBJ1-1,TGCAGTGCTAGAGATCCGGGACAGGGGGCCACTGAAGCTTTCTTT,CSARDPGQGATEAFF
TRBD1,few,TRBV29-1,TRBJ1-4,TGCAGCGCCGCCAGGGGGGACGGAGAAAAACTGTTTTTT,CSAARGDGEKLFF
.,few,TRBV3-1,TRBJ2-3,TGTGCCAGCAGCCAAGGCCGTTTAAAGGCGCAGTATTTT,CASSQGRLKAQYF
TRBD2,few,TRBV10-3,TRBJ2-5,TGTGCCATCAGGGCTGGACTAGCGGAACAAGAGACCCAGTACTTC,CAIRAGLAEQETQYF
TRBD2,.,TRBV6-5,TRBJ2-5,TGTGCCAGCAGCCACGGGGGGGGAGAGACCCAGTACTTC,CASSHGGGETQYF
.,.,TRBV28,TRBJ1-2,TGTGCCAGCAGTTTAAGACTCTATGGCTACACCTTC,CASSLRLYGYTF
.,.,TRBV12-3/TRBV12-4,TRBJ1-1,TGTGCCACGAGGGGGGGCGAAGCTTTCTTT,CATRGGEAFF
.,few,TRBV29-1,TRBJ1-1,TGCAGCGTAGCTACCCGGGGGGGAACTGAAGCTTTCTTT,CSVATRGGTEAFF
.,many,TRBV5-6,TRBJ2-1,TGTGCCAGCAGCTTGGGGACTACCTACAATGAGCAGTTCTTC,CASSLGTTYNEQFF
.,.,TRBV6-6,TRBJ1-5,TGTGCCAGCAGCCCGGGGGTTCAGCCCCAGCATTTT,CASSPGVQPQHF
.,.,TRBV4-3,TRBJ2-6,TGCGCCAGCAGCCAGCCCGGGGCTGCTGGGGCCAACGTCCTGACTTTC,CASSQPGAAGANVLTF
.,few,TRBV29-1,TRBJ2-2,TGCAGCGTTGAAGGAATAGACACCGGGGAGCTGTTTTTT,CSVEGIDTGELFF
.,.,TRBV4-3,TRBJ2-2,TGCGCCAGCAGCAAGCCCCCGGGAAAGAGGACCGGGGAGCTGTTTTTT,CASSKPPGKRTGELFF
.,many,TRBV12-3/TRBV12-4,TRBJ2-2,TGTGCCAGCGGTCCCTTTTCCGGGGAGCTGTTTTTT,CASGPFSGELFF
.,.,TRBV12-3/TRBV12-4,TRBJ2-1,TGTGCCAGCAGTTTCATGGCGGGGGCGGGGTACAATGAGCAGTTCTTC,CASSFMAGAGYNEQFF
.,.,TRBV12-3/TRBV12-4,TRBJ1-6,TGTGCCAGCAGTTTTAGGACCGCCTCGGGGCCCCTCCACTTT,CASSFRTASGPLHF
.,few,TRBV2,TRBJ2-3,TGTGCCAGCAGTGAGGGGCCCCTGGCGGATACGCAGTATTTT,CASSEGPLADTQYF
.,few,TRBV4-1,TRBJ1-2,TGCGCCAGCAGCCAATCTCAGGGGCAGTACATAGGCTACACCTTC,CASSQSQGQYIGYTF
.,few,TRBV12-3/TRBV12-4,TRBJ2-5,TGTGCCAGCAATAGGGCTAGAGGGGAGACCCAGTACTTC,CASNRARGETQYF
.,.,TRBV4-1,TRBJ1-2,TGCGCCAGCAGCCAAATCAGGGAGGGCTACACCTTC,CASSQIREGYTF
TRBD1,.,TRBV20-1,TRBJ1-1,TGCAGTGCTAGAAACACCGGGACAGTGAACACTGAAGCTTTCTTT,CSARNTGTVNTEAFF
.,.,TRBV29-1,TRBJ1-4,TGCAGCGCCAGACTGGGCGGCTATGAAAAACTGTTTTTT,CSARLGGYEKLFF
TRBD1,.,TRBV5-4,TRBJ2-3,TGTGCCAGCAGCAGGGACAGGGTTGGAGATACGCAGTATTTT,CASSRDRVGDTQYF
.,many,TRBV28,TRBJ1-4,TGTGCCAGCAGGACGACGGGAGCAACTAATGAAAAACTGTTTTTT,CASRTTGATNEKLFF
.,few,TRBV6-5,TRBJ1-1,TGTGCCAGCAGGGCGGGGGGAGGGAGCACTGAAGCTTTCTTT,CASRAGGGSTEAFF
.,few,TRBV30,TRBJ2-5,TGTGCCTGGACGCCCCGGGAGACCCAGTACTTC,CAWTPRETQYF
TRBD1,.,TRBV4-3,TRBJ1-4,TGCGCCAGCAGCCAAGATTCACAGGGGAATGAAAAACTGTTTTTT,CASSQDSQGNEKLFF
TRBD2,few,TRBV7-6,TRBJ2-3,TGTGCCAGCAGCTTAGGGCCCAGCGGGGGGGCTGTAGATACGCAGTATTTT,CASSLGPSGGAVDTQYF
.,few,TRBV19,TRBJ1-2,TGTGCCAGTAGTATCCCGGAGGGACGTCTGCAACTTGGCTACACCTTC,CASSIPEGRLQLGYTF
TRBD2,few,TRBV4-2,TRBJ2-5,TGTGCCAGCTCTTCGGGACTACAAGAGACCCAGTACTTC,CASSSGLQETQYF
.,.,TRBV5-1,TRBJ1-1,TGCGCCAGCAGCTTTACCTTAATAAACACTGAAGCTTTCTTT,CASSFTLINTEAFF